This entry lists 20 T cell receptor beta chains sequenced from one sample in a study of cytomegalovirus exposure and HLA in healthy donors. The PCR ran on 60 Vbeta and 13 Jbeta primers. Profiling relied on immunoSEQ multiplex PCR, and the TCRdb table lists in-frame clones only, not all of them. The sample consists of around 120,000 clones, approximately 80% of them appearing once. The sample comprised PBMCs. The receptors were sampled from a woman in her forties in good health and CMV-seronegative.

The chain couples TRBV10-3 to TRBJ2-5; 7 bases are a match to TRBD2. The CDR3 length is 15 residues. V gave up 8 bases and J gave up 1 base; unmatched junction bases: 10. Germline lookup yields CDR1 ENHRY and CDR2 SYGVKD. CDR3 DNA: TGTGCCATCGGGAAGACACTAGCGACCCAAGAGACCCAGTACTTC. Amino acid sequence: CAIGKTLATQETQYF.

The chain uses TRBV4-3 and TRBJ1-6, with D tentatively TRBD1 (5 bases). V was clipped by 4 bases and J by 9 bases, with 22 bases between them. The CDR3 loop spans 17 amino acids. Germline lookup yields CDR1 LGHNA and CDR2 YSLEER. The CDR3 bases are TGCGCCAGCAGCCTCTCACTGGGGGGGAAAGGCCTTTCACCCCTCCACTTT. This sequence encodes CASSLSLGGKGLSPLHF.

The table lists this clone with a few counts. V gene TRBV13 combines with J gene TRBJ2-1, with 9 bases aligning to TRBD1. After removal of 4 bases from V and 6 bases from J, the junction contained 7 bases not matched to a gene. Germline lookup yields CDR1 PRHDT and CDR2 FYEKMQ (reference sequence). The CDR3 runs 15 residues. CDR3 DNA: TGTGCCAGCAGCTCATCCGGGACAGGGTTCAATGAGCAGTTCTTC. It encodes CASSSSGTGFNEQFF.

V gene TRBV7-2 combines with J gene TRBJ2-1, with 13 bases lining up with TRBD2. V dropped 1 base and J dropped 12; count of bases not matched to a gene: 6. Germline V gives CDR1 SGHTA, CDR2 FQGNSA. The CDR3 spans 15 residues. The CDR3 is CASSLGLAGGLRQFF. The DNA of the CDR3 is TGTGCCAGCAGCTTAGGACTAGCGGGAGGTCTAAGGCAGTTCTTC. Full variable domain (remainder filled in from reference TRBV7-2 and TRBJ2-1): GAGVSQSPSNKVTEKGKDVELRCDPISGHTALYWYRQSLGQGLEFLIYFQGNSAPDKSGLPSDRFSAERTGGSVSTLTIQRTQQEDSAVYLCASSLGLAGGLRQFFGPGTRLTVL.

The chain is built from TRBV19 and TRBJ2-1; 15 bases are shared with TRBD2. Germline-derived CDR1 and CDR2 are LNHDA and SQIVND (reference sequence). V trimming: 11 bases; J trimming: 8 bases; junction bases outside the gene matches: 7. This CDR3 contains 14 residues. CDR3: CAVEGLAGGDEQFF. The DNA for the CDR3 is TGTGCCGTAGAGGGACTAGCGGGGGGCGATGAGCAGTTCTTC.

This clone occurred once. This chain links TRBV6-1 with TRBJ1-5, with D uncertain. The CDR3 runs to 14 residues. V lost 6 bases and J 2 bases, leaving 11 bases between the germline ends. Germline lookup yields CDR1 MNHNS and CDR2 SASEGT. In DNA form, the CDR3 reads TGTGCCAGCAGGCTGGAGCACGGCAATCAGCCCCAGCATTTT. This sequence encodes CASRLEHGNQPQHF.

The V call is TRBV28, the J call TRBJ1-1; D remains ambiguous. Trimming cost V 2 bases and J 1 base, with 11 bases left between them. CDR3 length: 15 amino acids. Germline CDR1 reads MDHEN; CDR2 reads SYDVKM. CDR3: CASSLDPPGNTEAFF. As DNA, the CDR3 is TGTGCCAGCAGTTTAGACCCCCCAGGGAACACTGAAGCTTTCTTT.

This clone occurred a few times. This chain connects TRBV7-3 to TRBJ2-1, with TRBD2 matching over 8 bases. This CDR3 has 13 amino acids. CDR1 is SGHTA and CDR2 is FQGTGA in the germline V gene. V gave up 3 bases and J gave up 10 bases; unmatched junction bases: 5. The CDR3 here is CASSLAGGREQFF. The CDR3 nucleotides read TGTGCCAGCAGCTTGGCGGGAGGCAGGGAGCAGTTCTTC. Based on the CDR3 plus reference TRBV7-3 and TRBJ2-1, the full variable domain is GAGVSQTPSNKVTEKGKYVELRCDPISGHTALYWYRQSLGQGPEFLIYFQGTGAADDSGLPNDRFFAVRPEGSVSTLKIQRTERGDSAVYLCASSLAGGREQFFGPGTRLTVL.

The chain is built from TRBV5-4 and TRBJ2-5; 8 bases map to TRBD1. V shed 6 bases, J shed 3 bases, and the junction held 7 bases outside the gene matches. Germline V gene data show CDR1 as SGHNT and CDR2 as YYREEE (reference sequence). The CDR3 contains 14 residues. As DNA, the CDR3 is TGTGCCAGCACTCCGCAACAGGGGGAAGAGACCCAGTACTTC. As protein: CASTPQQGEETQYF.

The V gene is TRBV9, the J gene TRBJ1-1; D remains ambiguous. Trimming pared 4 bases from V and 1 base from J, leaving 8 bases between. The V gene's germline CDR1 is SGDLS and CDR2 YYNGEE. CDR3 length: 13 residues. In DNA, the CDR3 is TGTGCCAGCAGCTACTCATCGAACACTGAAGCTTTCTTT. It is translated as CASSYSSNTEAFF.

A few counts support this clone. The chain uses TRBV6-1 and TRBJ1-5, with 10 bases lining up with TRBD1. The V segment lost 4 bases and the J segment 2 bases; nucleotides outside the gene matches: 14. The CDR3 spans 19 residues. CDR1 MNHNS and CDR2 SASEGT come from the germline V gene. CDR3 residues: CASSAATGTGDLGNQPQHF. The CDR3 region has the DNA TGTGCCAGCAGTGCCGCAACCGGGACAGGGGATTTGGGCAATCAGCCCCAGCATTTT.

For the CDR3, the DNA is TGTGCCAGCAGCTTAGAGGCGAGCGGGGGAACTGAGCAGTTCTTC. As protein: CASSLEASGGTEQFF. The chain employs TRBV7-2 and TRBJ2-1; 8 bases align to TRBD2. Germline assignment: CDR1 SGHTA and CDR2 FQGNSA. The CDR3 has 15 residues. V gave up 1 base and J gave up 9 bases; unmatched junction bases: 8.

The genes are TRBV23-1 and TRBJ2-7; a weak D match, TRBD1 (5 bases). TRBV23-1 is filed as an ORF, its function uncertain. V lost 0 bases to trimming and J lost 4 bases, with 28 bases between them. The CDR3 extends over 20 amino acids. For the CDR3, the DNA is TGCGCCAGCAGTCAATCTGATTCCCGACGGTGGGGCGATTACCCATACGAGCAGTACTTC. This sequence encodes CASSQSDSRRWGDYPYEQYF.

The chain couples TRBV29-1 to TRBJ2-1; 8 nucleotides match TRBD2. Losses at the gene ends were 3 bases for V and 5 bases for J; bases not matched to a gene: 9. CDR3 length equals 15 residues. Germline CDR1 SQVTM, CDR2 ANQGSEA. CDR3 sequence: CSVDGRGAVNNEQFF. The DNA of the CDR3 is TGCAGCGTTGACGGGAGGGGGGCGGTCAACAATGAGCAGTTCTTC.

The rearrangement joins TRBV12-5 to TRBJ2-1; 15 bases line up with TRBD2. CDR3 length equals 18 residues. The junction had 7 bases not matched to a gene; V was cut back by 6 bases and J by 1 base. Germline CDR1 is LGHNT and CDR2 is FRNRAP. CDR3 bases: TGTGCTAGTGGCCGCCGAGGACTAGCGGGAGGGTCCTACAATGAGCAGTTCTTC. Its protein product is CASGRRGLAGGSYNEQFF.

This clone was counted between two and nine times. DNA of the CDR3: TGCGCCAGCAGCTTGGGAGGACAGGGGAGAACTGAAGCTTTCTTT. It translates to CASSLGGQGRTEAFF. This rearrangement joins TRBV5-1 to TRBJ1-1; 9 nucleotides line up with TRBD1. V lost 0 bases, J lost 5 bases, and 5 bases stayed unmatched. This CDR3 contains 15 residues. Germline V lookup: CDR1 SGHRS, CDR2 YFSETQ.

The V and J genes are TRBV5-8 and TRBJ1-1; the D is unclear. The V end lost 1 base, the J end lost 8 bases, and 6 bases lay between the germline ends. CDR3 length equals 11 residues. CDR1 and CDR2 (germline): SGHTS, YDEGEE. CDR3 bases: TGTGCCAGCAGCTTGTTACTCGAAGCTTTCTTT. Encoded protein: CASSLLLEAFF.

The chain links TRBV28 to TRBJ1-3; TRBD1 aligns across 7 bases. Germline V CDR1 and CDR2: MDHEN, SYDVKM. The junction had 10 bases not matched to a gene; V was cut back by 7 bases and J by 4 bases. This CDR3 has 15 residues. CDR3 bases: TGTGCCAGCACATCGGGAAGGGGGCTCGGAAACACCATATATTTT. This encodes CASTSGRGLGNTIYF. The full variable domain, rest sourced from reference TRBV28 and TRBJ1-3, is DVKVTQSSRYLVKRTGEKVFLECVQDMDHENMFWYRQDPGLGLRLIYFSYDVKMKEKGDIPEGYSVSREKKERFSLILESASTNQTSMYLCASTSGRGLGNTIYFGEGSWLTVV.

V gene TRBV5-1 combines with J gene TRBJ1-1; D is uncertain. This CDR3 has 14 residues. Per the germline V gene, CDR1 is SGHRS and CDR2 is YFSETQ. Trimming shortened V by 0 bases and J by 6 bases, and 12 bases separated the two germline ends. The CDR3 is CASSLGQDGSEAFF. CDR3 sequence (DNA): TGCGCCAGCAGCTTGGGGCAGGATGGTTCTGAAGCTTTCTTT. The variable domain in full, with the rest retrieved from reference TRBV5-1 and TRBJ1-1, is KAGVTQTPRYLIKTRGQQVTLSCSPISGHRSVSWYQQTPGQGLQFLFEYFSETQRNKGNFPGRFSGRQFSNSRSEMNVSTLELGDSALYLCASSLGQDGSEAFFGQGTRLTVV.

This chain uses TRBV10-3 with TRBJ2-2, with a weak D call TRBD1 (6 bases). The CDR3 is 14 residues long. Germline CDR1 ENHRY, CDR2 SYGVKD. V dropped 6 bases and J dropped 0 bases, with 8 bases sitting between them. The CDR3: CAIRRDTNTGELFF. DNA for the CDR3: TGTGCCATCAGAAGGGACACGAACACCGGGGAGCTGTTTTTT.